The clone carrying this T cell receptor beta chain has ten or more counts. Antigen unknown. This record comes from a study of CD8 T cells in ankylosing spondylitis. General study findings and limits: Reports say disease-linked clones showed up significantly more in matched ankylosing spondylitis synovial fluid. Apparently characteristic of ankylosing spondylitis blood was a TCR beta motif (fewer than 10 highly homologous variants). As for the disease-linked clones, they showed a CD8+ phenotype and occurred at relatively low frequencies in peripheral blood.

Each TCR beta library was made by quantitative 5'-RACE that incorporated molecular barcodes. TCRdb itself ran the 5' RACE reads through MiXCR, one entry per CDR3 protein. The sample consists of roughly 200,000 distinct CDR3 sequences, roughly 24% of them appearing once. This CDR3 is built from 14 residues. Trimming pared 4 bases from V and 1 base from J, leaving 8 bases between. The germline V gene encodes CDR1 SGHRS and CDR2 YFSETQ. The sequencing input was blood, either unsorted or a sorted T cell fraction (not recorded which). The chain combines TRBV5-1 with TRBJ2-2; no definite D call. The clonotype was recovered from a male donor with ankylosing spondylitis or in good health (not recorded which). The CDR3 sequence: CASSMDGNTGELFF. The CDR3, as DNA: TGCGCCAGCAGCATGGACGGGAACACCGGGGAGCTGTTTTTT.